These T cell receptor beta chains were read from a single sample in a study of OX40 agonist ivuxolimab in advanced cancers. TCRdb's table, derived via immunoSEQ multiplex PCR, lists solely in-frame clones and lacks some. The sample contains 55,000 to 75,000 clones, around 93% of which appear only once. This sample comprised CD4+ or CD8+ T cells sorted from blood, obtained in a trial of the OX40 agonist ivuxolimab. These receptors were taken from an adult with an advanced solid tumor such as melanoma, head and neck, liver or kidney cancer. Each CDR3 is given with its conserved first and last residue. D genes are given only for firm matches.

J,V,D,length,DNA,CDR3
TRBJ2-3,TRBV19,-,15,TGTGCCAGTAGTATTCTCGGGGCCCGGGAAGATACGCAGTATTTT,CASSILGAREDTQYF
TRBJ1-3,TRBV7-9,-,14,TGTGCCAGCCCTCGACTGGACTCTGGAAACACCATATATTTT,CASPRLDSGNTIYF
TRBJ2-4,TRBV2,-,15,TGTGCCAGCACCACCCTGACAGATCCCAAAAACATTCAGTACTTC,CASTTLTDPKNIQYF
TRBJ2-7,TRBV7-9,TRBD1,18,TGTGCCAGCAGCTTAGGATTAGCCCCAATTGGACAGGGGTACGAGCAGTACTTC,CASSLGLAPIGQGYEQYF
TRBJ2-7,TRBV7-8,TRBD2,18,TGTGCCAGCAGCTTATCCCCCCCGGGACTAGCGGGAGGCCACGAGCAGTACTTC,CASSLSPPGLAGGHEQYF
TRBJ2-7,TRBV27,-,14,TGTGCCAGCAGTTTTGTCAATACTCCCTACGAGCAGTACTTC,CASSFVNTPYEQYF
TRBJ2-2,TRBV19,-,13,TGTGCCAGTAGTATCGGGGGCACCGGGGAGCTGTTTTTT,CASSIGGTGELFF
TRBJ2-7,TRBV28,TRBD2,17,TGTGCCAGCAGGTATCCTACCGCCGGGACTAGCGGATACGAGCAGTACTTC,CASRYPTAGTSGYEQYF
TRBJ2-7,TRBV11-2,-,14,TGTGCCAGCAGCTTAGTAGGGCTAGTCCACGAGCAGTACTTC,CASSLVGLVHEQYF
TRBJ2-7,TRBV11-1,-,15,TGTGCCAGCAGCTTAGAAACAGGGATCCCCTACGAGCAGTACTTC,CASSLETGIPYEQYF
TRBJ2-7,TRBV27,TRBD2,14,TGTGCCAGCAGTTCTTTGCTAGCGGCCTACGAGCAGTACTTC,CASSSLLAAYEQYF
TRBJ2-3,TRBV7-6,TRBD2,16,TGTGCCAGCAGGCCGGGACTAGCGGTCGCGGGAGATACGCAGTATTTT,CASRPGLAVAGDTQYF
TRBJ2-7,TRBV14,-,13,TGTGCCAGCAGTGGCCGGGTGTCCTACGAGCAGTACTTC,CASSGRVSYEQYF
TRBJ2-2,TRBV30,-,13,TGTGCCTGGTCCACAGGGAACACCGGGGAGCTGTTTTTT,CAWSTGNTGELFF
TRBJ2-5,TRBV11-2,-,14,TGTGCCAGCAGCCCGTCGGGGTTTGGCGAGACCCAGTACTTC,CASSPSGFGETQYF
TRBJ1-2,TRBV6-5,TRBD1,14,TGTGCCAGCAGCGAGACAGGACAGGGGTATGGCTACACCTTC,CASSETGQGYGYTF
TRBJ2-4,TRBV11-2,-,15,TGTGCCAGCAGGGCTGGGGGGCAAGGCAAAAACATTCAGTACTTC,CASRAGGQGKNIQYF
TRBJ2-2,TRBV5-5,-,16,TGTGCCAGCAGCGAGTCTTCTCTAGCACCATCCGGGGAGCTGTTTTTT,CASSESSLAPSGELFF